This record covers a single T cell receptor (beta chain). Its target is not known. Germline lookup yields CDR1 MNHEY and CDR2 SVGAGI. V gave up 7 bases and J gave up 1 base, with 19 bases separating them. This CDR3 has 16 residues. This sample is part of a study of blood T cells in healthy people across ages. Study-level results: Long-lived donors had more naive CD4+ cells and higher diversity than aged donors.

Using a J-beta primer mix together with a sample-barcoded 5' primer, a second PCR was run for about 6 to 12 cycles. TCRdb called the 5' RACE reads again in MiXCR, with one record for every CDR3 protein. The sample shows 800,000 or so distinct CDR3 sequences, 62% of them seen only once. The TCR sequence derives from a man younger than 40 in good health. Source material: blood. The chain links TRBV6-5 to TRBJ2-5; D may be TRBD1 or TRBD2 (5 bases each). The CDR3 DNA reads TGTGCCAGCATTGGCGGATACCGAGGGGCCCAAGAGACCCAGTACTTC. Its protein product is CASIGGYRGAQETQYF.